This entry describes one T cell receptor beta chain. Its target is unknown. UMI-labeled TRB cDNA libraries were prepared by 5' RACE. TCRdb processed the 5' RACE reads again and assigns one entry to each CDR3 protein, with no DNA. In all, the sample yields around 110,000 distinct CDR3 sequences. Germline V CDR1 and CDR2: SGHTS, YDEGEE. This CDR3 is 15 amino acids long. This specimen comes from a study of CXCR3-negative and CXCR3-positive naive CD8 T cells. Study observations and caveats: In CXCR3-positive naive cells, the TRB CDR3s were more hydrophobic than in CXCR3-negative naive cells. Naive subsets displayed similar surface CD5, and TCR strength was inferred from TRB CDR3 properties. Memory CD8+ T cell repertoires were far less diverse than both naive subsets.

The gene calls are TRBV5-8 and TRBJ2-5. The sample taken for sequencing was naive CXCR3+ CD8+ T cells from blood. As to subset: CD45RO-CCR7+CD27+CD95- naive CD8+ T cells expressing CXCR3 (TNR3+). The TCR sequence derives from a human donor in good health. Some clones in this sample may be carry-over from other donors' samples. The CDR3 protein is CASSLGVGEGETQYF. Supplemented by reference TRBV5-8 and TRBJ2-5, the full variable domain reads EAGVTQSPTHLIKTRGQQATLRCSPISGHTSVYWYQQALGLGLQFLLWYDEGEERNRGNFPPRFSGRQFPNYSSELNVNALELEDSALYLCASSLGVGEGETQYFGPGTRLLVL.